Listed here are 20 T cell receptor beta chains from one sample, sequenced in a study of T cells in women clearing cervical HPV infection. The data were produced by immunoSEQ multiplex PCR, yet TCRdb's version contains in-frame clones alone and is incomplete. This sample's table reports approximately 31,000 clones. The sequenced sample consisted of blood buffy coat. The receptors come from a woman between 18 and 70 years old with a cervical HPV16 infection that either progressed to CIN3+ or cleared (not recorded which).

Comments on this clone: Read data end 3 residues before the CDR3 end; the end is taken from the germline J gene. This sequence joins TRBV5-1 and TRBJ1-2; no reliable D call. The V gene's germline CDR1 is SGHRS and CDR2 YFSETQ. CDR3 size: 17 residues. CDR3: CASSLASGWESSYDYTF. Incomplete CDR3 DNA: TGCGCCAGCAGCTTGGCCAGCGGGTGGGAAAGCTCCTACGAC.

Turning to this clone: The CDR3 goes on 3 residues after the read ends, and that part is filled in from the germline J gene. This chain connects TRBV19 to TRBJ2-7; D not certain. Germline V gene sequence: CDR1 LNHDA, CDR2 SQIVND (reference sequence). CDR3 length: 15 amino acids. V shed 1 base and J shed 2 bases, with 12 bases lying between them. The CDR3 spells CASSIGGYNTYEQYF. The sequenced CDR3 bases are TGTGCCAGTAGTATAGGAGGTTATAACACCTACGAG.

As to this clone: The CDR3 is cut off 3 residues early in the read; its end comes from the germline J gene. This sequence joins TRBV5-1 and TRBJ2-4; 11 bases align to TRBD1. The length of the CDR3 is 14 residues. Germline CDR1 is SGHRS and CDR2 is YFSETQ. CDR3 DNA, as far as it was read: TGCGCCAGCAGCCCGGGGGACAGGGGGAATGGT. This sequence encodes CASSPGDRGNG. The entire CDR3 reads CASSPGDRGNGQYF.

CDR3 residues: CASSPDKSTDTQYF. The covered CDR3 bases are TGCGCCAGCAGCCCGGACAAGAGCACAGATACG. This chain connects TRBV5-1 to TRBJ2-3, with a possible D match to TRBD1 (5 bases). The DNA ends 3 residues before the CDR3 does, and the rest of the CDR3 is filled in from the germline J gene. CDR3 length: 14 residues. The V gene's germline CDR1 is SGHRS and CDR2 YFSETQ. Trimming removed 4 bases from V and 0 bases from J, with 9 bases in between.

On this clone: The read is 3 residues too short to cover the CDR3 end, so that end is filled in from the germline J gene. The chain uses TRBV28 and TRBJ2-6; 9 bases are shared with TRBD1. The length of the CDR3 is 15 residues. J was trimmed by 0 bases and V by 6 bases; bases with no gene match: 0. Germline V gives CDR1 MDHEN, CDR2 SYDVKM. The CDR3 sequence: CASRTGGSGANVLTF. Incomplete CDR3 DNA: TGTGCCAGCAGGACAGGGGGCTCTGGGGCCAACGTC.

Worth noting for this clone: The observed sequence ends 3 residues before the CDR3 terminus, with the missing tail filled in from the germline J gene. This chain uses TRBV11-2 with TRBJ2-7; TRBD1 aligns across 7 bases. Trimming at V came to 5 bases and at J to 4 bases, leaving 11 bases not matched to a gene. The CDR3 consists of 15 residues. Germline V gene sequence: CDR1 SGHAT, CDR2 FQNNGV. CDR3 DNA (partial): TGTGCCAGCAGCCTTACTCTCGACAGGGTTTACGAG. As protein: CASSLTLDRVYE. Given in full, the CDR3 is CASSLTLDRVYEQYF.

About this clone: The sequence runs out 3 residues before the end of the CDR3; the remainder is reconstructed from the germline J gene. The J gene is TRBJ2-7, the V gene TRBV10-3; 7 bases are a match to TRBD2. Germline loops: CDR1 ENHRY, CDR2 SYGVKD. This CDR3 region has 13 residues. V trimming: 2 bases; J trimming: 4 bases; junction bases outside the gene matches: 2. The part of the CDR3 DNA that was read is TGTGCCATCAGTGAGCAAGCGGGGTACGAG. Its protein product is CAISEQAGYE. The entire CDR3 protein is CAISEQAGYEQYF.

CDR3 protein: CASNFGQGGTVGELFF. The sequenced part of the CDR3 DNA is TGCGCCAGCAACTTCGGACAGGGTGGTACGGTCGGGGAG. This rearrangement joins TRBV5-1 to TRBJ2-2; TRBD1 agrees at 8 bases. The observed sequence ends 3 residues before the CDR3 terminus, with the missing tail filled in from the germline J gene. With 6 bases clipped from V and 7 bases from J, the junction kept 14 bases outside the gene matches. CDR1 SGHRS and CDR2 YFSETQ come from the germline V gene. CDR3 length: 16 residues.

Concerning this clone: The CDR3 extends 3 residues past the end of the read, so its final part is completed from the germline J gene. The chain is built from TRBV7-8 and TRBJ1-5; 9 bases agree with TRBD1. This CDR3 spans 14 amino acids. V lost 5 bases, J lost 5 bases, and 4 bases stayed unmatched. Per the germline V gene, CDR1 is SGHVS and CDR2 is FQNEAQ. CDR3 DNA, as far as it was read: TGTGCCAGCAGCGGGACAGGGCTAGATCAGCCC. This codes for CASSGTGLDQP. The whole CDR3 reads CASSGTGLDQPQHF.

As regards this clone: The sequence runs out 3 residues before the end of the CDR3; the remainder is reconstructed from the germline J gene. The V gene is TRBV7-8, the J gene TRBJ2-2; 8 nucleotides align to TRBD2. V dropped 3 bases and J dropped 6; count of bases not matched to a gene: 6. Germline V gene data show CDR1 as SGHVS and CDR2 as FQNEAQ. The CDR3 length is 15 residues. The CDR3 reads CASSLGTSLSGELFF. The sequenced CDR3 bases are TGTGCCAGCAGCTTGGGGACTAGTTTGTCCGGGGAG.

Details on this clone: Sequencing ends 3 residues short of the CDR3 end; the germline J gene provides the rest. The rearrangement links TRBV20-1 to TRBJ2-5, with D perhaps assigned TRBD1 or TRBD2 (5 bases each). The V end was cut by 1 base, the J end by 5 bases, with 14 bases between. The CDR3 sequence is 14 residues long. CDR1 is DFQATT, CDR2 SNEGSKA, per germline (reference sequence). CDR3 bases read: TGCAGTGCTAGAGGACGTCAGGGAGTGGAGACC. This encodes CSARGRQGVET. The full-length CDR3 reads as CSARGRQGVETQYF.

Considering frequency, this clone is medium-sized. Sequencing ends 3 residues short of the CDR3 end; the germline J gene provides the rest. V and J are TRBV2 and TRBJ2-7; no reliable D call. Germline CDR1 SNHLY, CDR2 FYNNEI. V lost 3 bases and J 3 bases, leaving 3 bases between the germline ends. The CDR3 spans 11 residues. The CDR3 loop reads CASSDNYEQYF. Incomplete CDR3 DNA: TGTGCCAGCAGTGACAACTACGAG.

The covered CDR3 bases are TGCAGTGCTATTAGCAGCTACGAG. This sequence encodes CSAISSYE. The full CDR3 sequence reads CSAISSYEQYF. This chain links TRBV20-1 with TRBJ2-7; D uncertain. The CDR3 is cut off 3 residues early in the read; its end comes from the germline J gene. CDR1 is DFQATT and CDR2 is SNEGSKA in the germline V gene (reference sequence). V lost 4 bases and J 3 bases, leaving 7 bases between the germline ends. The CDR3 covers 11 residues.

Concerning this clone: The CDR3 end is not reached by the read, which stops 3 residues before it; the germline J gene fills it in. This chain connects TRBV19 to TRBJ2-3; tentatively, D is TRBD1 (6 bases). This CDR3 comprises 15 residues. The germline CDR1 and CDR2 sequences are LNHDA and SQIVND (reference sequence). CDR3 sequence reads: CASSIRVGGNQPQYF. The part of the CDR3 DNA that was read is TGTGCCAGTAGTATCAGGGTTGGGGGCAATCAGCCG.

Details on this clone: The read comes to an end 3 residues before the CDR3 does, leaving the germline J gene to fill in the end. The J gene is TRBJ1-1, the V gene TRBV5-1; 7 bases are shared with TRBD1. CDR3 length: 14 residues. Per the germline V gene, CDR1 is SGHRS and CDR2 is YFSETQ. J gave up 5 bases and V 4 bases, and 8 bases lay outside the gene matches. Partial CDR3 DNA: TGCGCCAGCAGCCTAAACAGGGGTGTTACTGAA. This encodes CASSLNRGVTE. The entire CDR3 sequence reads CASSLNRGVTEAFF.

Remarks on this clone: The read finishes 3 residues shy of the CDR3 end, and the germline J gene is used to complete it. The V call is TRBV6-2 or TRBV6-3, the J call TRBJ1-1; TRBD1 matches 10 bases. The CDR3 has 12 amino acids. Germline V gene lookup returns CDR1 MNHEY and CDR2 SVGEGT. The V gene end was trimmed by 6 bases and the J gene end by 6 bases; junction bases not matched to a gene: 1. The CDR3 DNA, read in part, is TGTGCCAGCAGGGGACAGGGGTCTGAA. As protein: CASRGQGSE. The whole CDR3 protein is CASRGQGSEAFF.

The CDR3 DNA, read in part, is TGCAGTGCTAGCCCTTTTGACAGTTACATGAACACTGAA. It encodes CSASPFDSYMNTE. From start to end, the CDR3 is CSASPFDSYMNTEAFF. The chain recombines TRBV20-1 with TRBJ1-1; D possibly corresponds to TRBD1 (5 bases). The CDR3 end falls 3 residues outside the read, so it is completed with the germline J gene. This CDR3 has 16 residues. The germline V gene encodes CDR1 DFQATT and CDR2 SNEGSKA (reference sequence). The ends were cut back, 3 bases at V and 0 bases at J, with 17 bases in the middle.

On this clone itself: The missing CDR3 end, 3 residues past where the read stops, is filled in from the germline J gene. V usage is TRBV30 and J usage is TRBJ2-3, with 10 bases lining up with TRBD2. The CDR3 is made up of 15 amino acids. Germline V gives CDR1 GTSNPN, CDR2 SVGIG (reference sequence). The CDR3 sequence is CAWPWTSGGQETQYF. CDR3 DNA (partial): TGTGCCTGGCCGTGGACTAGCGGTGGTCAAGAGACG. The whole variable domain, filled in from reference TRBV30 and TRBJ2-3, reads SQTIHQWPATLVQPVGSPLSLECTVEGTSNPNLYWYRQAAGRGLQLLFYSVGIGQISSEVPQNLSASRPQDRQFILSSKKLLLSDSGFYLCAWPWTSGGQETQYFGPGTRLTVL.

The CDR3 bases that were read are TGTGCCAGCAGTTTACTAGCGGGGGGACGCACAATATCCTACGAG. This gives the protein CASSLLAGGRTISYE. The full CDR3 reads CASSLLAGGRTISYEQYF. The chain uses TRBV12-3 or TRBV12-4 and TRBJ2-7; 11 nucleotides align to TRBD2. The read gets to within 3 residues of the CDR3 end, and the germline J gene fills in the rest. J was trimmed by 1 base and V by 2 bases; bases with no gene match: 10. There are 18 residues in the CDR3.

CDR3 bases read: TGTGCCAGTATGGGGACAGTCAATAATTCACCG. Translated: CASMGTVNNSP. The CDR3 as a whole reads CASMGTVNNSPLFF. This chain uses TRBV19 with TRBJ2-2, with TRBD1 identical over 7 bases. Coverage ceases 3 residues before the CDR3 finishes, and the germline J gene fills in the end. The CDR3 loop spans 14 amino acids. In germline, CDR1 is LNHDA, CDR2 SQIVND (reference sequence).